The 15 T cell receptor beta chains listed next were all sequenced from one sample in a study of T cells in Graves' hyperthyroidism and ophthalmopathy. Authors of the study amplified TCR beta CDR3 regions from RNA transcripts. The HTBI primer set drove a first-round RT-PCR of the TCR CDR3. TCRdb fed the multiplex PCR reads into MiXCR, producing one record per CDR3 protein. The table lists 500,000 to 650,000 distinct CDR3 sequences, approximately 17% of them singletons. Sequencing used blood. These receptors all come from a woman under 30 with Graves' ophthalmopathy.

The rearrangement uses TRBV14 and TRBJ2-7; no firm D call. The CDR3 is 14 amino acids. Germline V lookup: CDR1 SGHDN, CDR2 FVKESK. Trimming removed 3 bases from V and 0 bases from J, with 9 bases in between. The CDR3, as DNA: TGTGCCAGCAGCCAGGAGTCTATCTCCTACGAGCAGTACTTC. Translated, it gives CASSQESISYEQYF.

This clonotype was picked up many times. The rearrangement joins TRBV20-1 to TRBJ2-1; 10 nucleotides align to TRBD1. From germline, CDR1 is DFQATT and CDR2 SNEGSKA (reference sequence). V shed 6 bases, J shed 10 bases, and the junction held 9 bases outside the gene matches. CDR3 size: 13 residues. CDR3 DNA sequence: TGCAGTGCCCGGGACAGGGGAGTATGGGAGCAGTTCTTC. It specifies CSARDRGVWEQFF.

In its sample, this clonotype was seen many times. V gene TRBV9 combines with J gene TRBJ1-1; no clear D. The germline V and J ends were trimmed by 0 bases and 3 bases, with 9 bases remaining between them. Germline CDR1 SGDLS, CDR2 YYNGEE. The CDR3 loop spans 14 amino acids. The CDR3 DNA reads TGTGCCAGCAGCGTAGACGATGGTTACACTGAAGCTTTCTTT. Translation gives CASSVDDGYTEAFF.

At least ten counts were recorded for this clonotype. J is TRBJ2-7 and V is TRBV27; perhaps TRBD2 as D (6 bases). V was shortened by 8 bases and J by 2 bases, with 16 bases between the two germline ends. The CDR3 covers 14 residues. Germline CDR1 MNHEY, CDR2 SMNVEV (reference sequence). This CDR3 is CASGAGGGAYEQYF. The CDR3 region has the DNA TGTGCCAGCGGTGCAGGCGGCGGGGCCTACGAGCAGTACTTC.

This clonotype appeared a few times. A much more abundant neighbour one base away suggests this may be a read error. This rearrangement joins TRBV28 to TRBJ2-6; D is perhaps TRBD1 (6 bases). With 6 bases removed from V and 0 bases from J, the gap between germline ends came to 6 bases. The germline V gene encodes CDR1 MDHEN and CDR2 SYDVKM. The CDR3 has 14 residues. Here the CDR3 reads CASRDSSGANVLTF. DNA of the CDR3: TGTGCCAGCAGGGACAGCTCTGGGGCCAACGTCCTGACTTTC.

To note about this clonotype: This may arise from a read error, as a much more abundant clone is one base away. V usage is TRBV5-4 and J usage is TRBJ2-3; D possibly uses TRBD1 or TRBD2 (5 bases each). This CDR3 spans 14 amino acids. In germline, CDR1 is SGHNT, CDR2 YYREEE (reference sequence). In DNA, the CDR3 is TGTGCCAGCAGCTTAAGAGGGACCACAGATGCGCAGTATTTT. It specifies CASSLRGTTDAQYF.

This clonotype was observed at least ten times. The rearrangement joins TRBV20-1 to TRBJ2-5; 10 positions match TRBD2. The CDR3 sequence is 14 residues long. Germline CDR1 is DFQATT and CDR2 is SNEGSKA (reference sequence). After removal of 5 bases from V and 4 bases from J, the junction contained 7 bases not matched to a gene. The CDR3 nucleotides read TGCAGTGCTTCCAGCGGGAGGGCCGGAGAGACCCAGTACTTC. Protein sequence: CSASSGRAGETQYF.

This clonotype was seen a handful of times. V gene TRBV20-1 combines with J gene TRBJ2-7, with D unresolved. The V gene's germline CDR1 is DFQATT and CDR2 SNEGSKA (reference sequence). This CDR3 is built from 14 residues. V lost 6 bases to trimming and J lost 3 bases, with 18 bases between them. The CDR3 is CSATRPDRHYEQYF. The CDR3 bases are TGCAGTGCCACACGGCCGGATAGACACTACGAGCAGTACTTC.

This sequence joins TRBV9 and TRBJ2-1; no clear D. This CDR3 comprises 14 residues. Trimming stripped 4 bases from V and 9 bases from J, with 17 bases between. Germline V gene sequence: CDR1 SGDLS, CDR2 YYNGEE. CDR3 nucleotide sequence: TGTGCCAGCAGCTATAGTGCTGGGGTAGGTGAGCAGTTCTTC. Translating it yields CASSYSAGVGEQFF.

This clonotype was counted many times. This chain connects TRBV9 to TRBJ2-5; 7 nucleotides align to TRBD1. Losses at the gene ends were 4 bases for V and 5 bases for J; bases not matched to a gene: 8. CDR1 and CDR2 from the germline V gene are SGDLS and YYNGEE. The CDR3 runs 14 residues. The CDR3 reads CASSPNVRGETQYF. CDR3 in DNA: TGTGCCAGCAGCCCCAATGTCAGGGGGGAGACCCAGTACTTC.

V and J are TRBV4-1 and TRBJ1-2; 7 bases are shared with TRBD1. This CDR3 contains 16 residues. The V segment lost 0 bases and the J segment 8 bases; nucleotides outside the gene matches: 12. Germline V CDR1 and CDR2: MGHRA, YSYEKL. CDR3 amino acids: CASSQERQGGLRGYTF. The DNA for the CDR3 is TGCGCCAGCAGCCAAGAAAGGCAGGGGGGCCTGAGGGGCTACACCTTC.

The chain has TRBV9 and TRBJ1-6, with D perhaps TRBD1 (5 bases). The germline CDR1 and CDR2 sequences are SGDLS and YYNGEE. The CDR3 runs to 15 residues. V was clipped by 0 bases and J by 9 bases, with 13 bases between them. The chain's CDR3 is CASSVDEARGSPLHF. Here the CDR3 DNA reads TGTGCCAGCAGCGTAGATGAGGCTAGGGGTTCACCCCTCCACTTT.

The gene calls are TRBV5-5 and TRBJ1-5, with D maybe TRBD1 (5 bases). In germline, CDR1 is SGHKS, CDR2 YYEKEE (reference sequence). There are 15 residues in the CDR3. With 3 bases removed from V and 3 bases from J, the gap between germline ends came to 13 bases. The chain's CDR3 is CASSSHGTSNQPQHF. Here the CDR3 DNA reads TGTGCCAGCAGCTCGCACGGGACCTCCAATCAGCCCCAGCATTTT.

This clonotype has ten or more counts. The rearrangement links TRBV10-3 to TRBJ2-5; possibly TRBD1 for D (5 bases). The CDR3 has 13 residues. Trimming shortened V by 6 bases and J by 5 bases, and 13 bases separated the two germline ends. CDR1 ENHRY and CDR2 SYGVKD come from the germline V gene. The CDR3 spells CAISGGSGETQYF. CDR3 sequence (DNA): TGTGCCATCAGCGGCGGATCAGGGGAGACCCAGTACTTC.

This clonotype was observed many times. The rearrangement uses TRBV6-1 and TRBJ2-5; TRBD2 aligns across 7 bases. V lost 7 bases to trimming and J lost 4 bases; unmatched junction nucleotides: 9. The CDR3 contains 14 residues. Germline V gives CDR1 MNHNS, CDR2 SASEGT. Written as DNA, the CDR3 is TGTGCCAGCACCGACTGGGGGGGAAGAGAGACCCAGTACTTC. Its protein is CASTDWGGRETQYF.